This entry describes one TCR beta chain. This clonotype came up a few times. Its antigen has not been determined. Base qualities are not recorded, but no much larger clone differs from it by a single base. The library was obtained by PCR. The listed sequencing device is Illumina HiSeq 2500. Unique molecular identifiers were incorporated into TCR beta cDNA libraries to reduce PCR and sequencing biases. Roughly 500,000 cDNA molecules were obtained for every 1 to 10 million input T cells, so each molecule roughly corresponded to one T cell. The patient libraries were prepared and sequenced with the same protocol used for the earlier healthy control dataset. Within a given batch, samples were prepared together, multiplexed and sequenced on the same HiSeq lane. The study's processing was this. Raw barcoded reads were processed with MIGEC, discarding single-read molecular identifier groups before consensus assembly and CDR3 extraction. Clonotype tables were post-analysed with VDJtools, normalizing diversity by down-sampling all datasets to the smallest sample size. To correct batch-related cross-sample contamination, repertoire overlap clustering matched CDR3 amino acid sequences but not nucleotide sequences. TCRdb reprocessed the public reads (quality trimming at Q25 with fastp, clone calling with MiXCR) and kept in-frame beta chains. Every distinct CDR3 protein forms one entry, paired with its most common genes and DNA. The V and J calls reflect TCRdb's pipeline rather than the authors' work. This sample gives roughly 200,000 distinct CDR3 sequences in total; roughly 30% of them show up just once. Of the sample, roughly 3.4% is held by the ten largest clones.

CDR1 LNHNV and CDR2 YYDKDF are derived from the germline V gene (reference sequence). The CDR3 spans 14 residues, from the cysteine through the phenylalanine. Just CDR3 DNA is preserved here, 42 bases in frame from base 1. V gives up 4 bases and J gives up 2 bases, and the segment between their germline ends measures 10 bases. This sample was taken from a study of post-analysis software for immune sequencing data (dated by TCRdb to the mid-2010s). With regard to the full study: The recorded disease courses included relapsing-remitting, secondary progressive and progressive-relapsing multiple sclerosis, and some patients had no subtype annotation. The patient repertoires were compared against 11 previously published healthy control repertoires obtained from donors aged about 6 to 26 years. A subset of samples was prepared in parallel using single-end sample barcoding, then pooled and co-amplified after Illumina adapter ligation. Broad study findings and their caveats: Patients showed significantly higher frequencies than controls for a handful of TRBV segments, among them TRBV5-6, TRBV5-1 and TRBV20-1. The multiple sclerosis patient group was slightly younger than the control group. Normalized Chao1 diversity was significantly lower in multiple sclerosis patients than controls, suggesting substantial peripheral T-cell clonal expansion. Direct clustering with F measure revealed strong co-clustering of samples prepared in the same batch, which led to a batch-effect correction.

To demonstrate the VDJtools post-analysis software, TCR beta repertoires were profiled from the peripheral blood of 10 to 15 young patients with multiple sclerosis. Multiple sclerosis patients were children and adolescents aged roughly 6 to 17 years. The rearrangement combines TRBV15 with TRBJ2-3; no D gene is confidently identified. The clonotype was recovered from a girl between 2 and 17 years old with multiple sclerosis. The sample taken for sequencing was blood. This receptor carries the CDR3 CATSIRPHTDTQYF. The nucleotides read TGTGCCACCAGCATCAGGCCGCACACAGATACGCAGTATTTT. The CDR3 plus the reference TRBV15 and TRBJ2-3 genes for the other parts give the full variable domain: DAMVIQNPRYQVTQFGKPVTLSCSQTLNHNVMYWYQQKSSQAPKLLFHYYDKDFNNEADTPDNFQSRRPNTSFCFLDIRSPGLGDTAMYLCATSIRPHTDTQYFGPGTRLTVL.